The following is a T cell receptor beta chain sequence with its context. Its antigen is not identified. CD45RO-negative, CCR7-positively selected cells formed the naive CD8 fraction, excluding terminally differentiated effector memory CD45RA+ cells. Donors had no recently reported acute infections or vaccinations and were HIV-negative. The authors distributed each subset's genomic DNA evenly over several immunoSEQ plates. Sequencing used immunoSEQ multiplex PCR; TCRdb keeps in-frame clones, though not all of them. The sample contains about 2 million clones, just under 95% of which appear only once. This sample was taken from a study of shared clonotypes between healthy human individuals. General observations from the study: Compared with clonotypes that all four donors shared, non-shared clonotypes had lower generation probabilities.

Trimming removed 4 bases from V and 6 bases from J, with 9 bases in between. Germline CDR1 MNHEY, CDR2 SVGAGI. The CDR3 loop spans 13 amino acids. The genes are TRBV6-5 and TRBJ1-4; the D gene is possibly TRBD1 (6 bases). Sequencing was carried out using naive CD8+ T cells sorted from blood. The TCR originated in a man younger than 30 in good health. The DNA of the CDR3 is TGTGCCAGCAGTTGGGGGCCCGATGAAAAACTGTTTTTT. Protein: CASSWGPDEKLFF.